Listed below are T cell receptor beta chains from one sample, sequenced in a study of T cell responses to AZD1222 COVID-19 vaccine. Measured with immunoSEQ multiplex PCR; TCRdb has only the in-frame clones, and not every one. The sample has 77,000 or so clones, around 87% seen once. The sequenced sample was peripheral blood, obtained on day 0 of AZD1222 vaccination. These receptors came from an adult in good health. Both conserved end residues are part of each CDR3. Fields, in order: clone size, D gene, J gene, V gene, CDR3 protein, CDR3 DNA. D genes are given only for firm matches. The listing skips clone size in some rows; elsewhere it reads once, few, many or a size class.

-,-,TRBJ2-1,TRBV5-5,CASSVAPQQSNEQFF,TGTGCCAGCAGCGTAGCCCCTCAGCAATCCAATGAGCAGTTCTTC
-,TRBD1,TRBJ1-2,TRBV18,CASSLQTGGADGYTF,TGTGCCAGCTCACTGCAGACAGGGGGCGCGGATGGCTACACCTTC
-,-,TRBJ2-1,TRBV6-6,CASSYTGQLPYNEQFF,TGTGCCAGCAGTTACACGGGGCAGCTCCCCTACAATGAGCAGTTCTTC
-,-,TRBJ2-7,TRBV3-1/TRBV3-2,CASSLRGLEQYF,TGTGCCAGCAGCCTAAGGGGCCTTGAGCAGTACTTC
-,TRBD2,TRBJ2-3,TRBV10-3,CAISGWGTSGSTDTQYF,TGTGCCATCAGTGGATGGGGGACTAGCGGGAGTACAGATACGCAGTATTTT
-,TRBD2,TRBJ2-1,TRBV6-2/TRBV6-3,CASSYFGGGNNEQFF,TGTGCCAGCAGTTACTTCGGGGGAGGGAACAATGAGCAGTTCTTC
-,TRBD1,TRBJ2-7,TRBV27,CASRLRGTGFYEQYF,TGTGCCAGCAGATTAAGGGGGACAGGGTTTTACGAGCAGTACTTC
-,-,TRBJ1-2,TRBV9,CASSLRTDGYTF,TGTGCCAGCAGCCTTCGGACAGATGGCTACACCTTC
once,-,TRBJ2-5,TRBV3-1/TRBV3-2,CASSQDWGRAAETQYF,TGTGCCAGCAGCCAAGATTGGGGCCGGGCGGCAGAGACCCAGTACTTC
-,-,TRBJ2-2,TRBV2,CASRADTTGELFF,TGTGCCAGCAGGGCGGACACCACCGGGGAGCTGTTTTTT
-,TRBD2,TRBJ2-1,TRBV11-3,CASSLELAENNEQFF,TGTGCCAGCAGCTTAGAACTAGCGGAGAACAATGAGCAGTTCTTC
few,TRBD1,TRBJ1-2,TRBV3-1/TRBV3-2,CASSPLGTEYGYTF,TGTGCCAGCAGCCCATTAGGGACAGAGTATGGCTACACCTTC
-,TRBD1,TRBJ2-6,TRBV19,CASGMTGGGGNVLTF,TGTGCCAGCGGAATGACAGGGGGCGGAGGCAACGTCCTGACTTTC
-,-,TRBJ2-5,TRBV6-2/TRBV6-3,CASSYSKETQYF,TGTGCCAGCAGTTACTCGAAGGAGACCCAGTACTTC
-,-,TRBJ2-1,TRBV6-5,CASGPGVREQFF,TGTGCCAGCGGTCCGGGGGTCCGTGAGCAGTTCTTC
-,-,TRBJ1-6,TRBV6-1,CASSDGSAGSPLHF,TGTGCCAGCAGTGATGGTTCCGCGGGTTCACCCCTCCACTTT
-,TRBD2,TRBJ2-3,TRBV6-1,CASSETGGPLGDTQYF,TGTGCCAGCAGTGAGACGGGAGGGCCCTTGGGTGATACGCAGTATTTT
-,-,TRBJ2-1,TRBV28,CASSSLYNEQFF,TGTGCCAGCAGTTCCCTCTATAATGAGCAGTTCTTC
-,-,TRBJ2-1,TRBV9,CASSPRDLLNNEQFF,TGTGCCAGCAGCCCGCGGGACCTGTTAAACAATGAGCAGTTCTTC
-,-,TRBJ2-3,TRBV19,CASSIKGFDTQYF,TGTGCCAGTAGTATCAAAGGGTTTGATACGCAGTATTTT
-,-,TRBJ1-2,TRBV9,CASSISSNGYTF,TGTGCCAGCAGCATCAGCTCTAATGGCTACACCTTC
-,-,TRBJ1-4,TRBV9,CASSYHAAGGGGEKLFF,TGTGCCAGCAGCTACCATGCCGCCGGGGGAGGGGGTGAAAAACTGTTTTTT
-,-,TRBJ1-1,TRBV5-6,CASSLGYQAFF,TGTGCCAGCAGCTTAGGATATCAAGCTTTCTTT
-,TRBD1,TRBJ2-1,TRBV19,CASRWTGIHEQFF,TGTGCCAGTAGATGGACAGGGATTCATGAGCAGTTCTTC
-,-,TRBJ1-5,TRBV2,CASSDLFGTFSNQPQHF,TGTGCCAGCAGTGATTTGTTCGGAACCTTCAGCAATCAGCCCCAGCATTTT
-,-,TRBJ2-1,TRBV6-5,CASSYVGTNNEQFF,TGTGCCAGCAGTTACGTGGGAACCAACAATGAGCAGTTCTTC
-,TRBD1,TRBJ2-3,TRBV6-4,CASSDRTGGGTDTQYF,TGTGCCAGCAGTGATCGGACAGGGGGAGGAACAGATACGCAGTATTTT
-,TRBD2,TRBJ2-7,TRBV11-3,CASSLSGGAYEQYF,TGTGCCAGCAGCTTAAGCGGGGGGGCCTACGAGCAGTACTTC
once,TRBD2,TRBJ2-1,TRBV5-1,CASTLAGSSRSYNEQFF,TGCGCCAGCACCTTAGCGGGATCGTCGAGGTCCTACAATGAGCAGTTCTTC
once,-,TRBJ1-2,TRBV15,CATSRDSRQFFGYTF,TGTGCCACCAGCAGAGATTCGAGGCAATTTTTTGGCTACACCTTC
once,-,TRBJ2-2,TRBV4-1,CASSSRVTNTGELFF,TGCGCCAGCAGCTCCAGGGTAACGAACACCGGGGAGCTGTTTTTT
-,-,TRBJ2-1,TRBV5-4,CASPGSWDNEQFF,TGTGCCAGCCCGGGCTCGTGGGACAATGAGCAGTTCTTC
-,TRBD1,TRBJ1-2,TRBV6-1,CASSDRDRARGYTF,TGTGCCAGCAGTGACCGGGACAGGGCGCGTGGCTACACCTTC
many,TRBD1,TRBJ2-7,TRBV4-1,CASSPGGDRAYEQYF,TGCGCCAGCAGCCCGGGCGGGGACAGGGCTTACGAGCAGTACTTC
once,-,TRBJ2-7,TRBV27,CASSSSGPSYEQYF,TGTGCCAGCAGTTCGTCAGGGCCCTCCTACGAGCAGTACTTC
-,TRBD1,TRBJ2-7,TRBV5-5,CASSRDRESPSEQYF,TGTGCCAGCAGCCGCGACAGGGAATCCCCCTCCGAGCAGTACTTC
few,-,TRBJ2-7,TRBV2,CASSDAGTYEQYF,TGTGCCAGCAGTGACGCAGGGACCTACGAGCAGTACTTC
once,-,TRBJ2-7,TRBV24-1,CATGGADWRLYF,TGTGCCACAGGGGGAGCGGACTGGAGGCTATACTTC
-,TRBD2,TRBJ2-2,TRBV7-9,CASSPGLAGGRTGELFF,TGTGCCAGCAGCCCGGGACTAGCGGGAGGTAGAACCGGGGAGCTGTTTTTT
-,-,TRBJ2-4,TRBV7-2,CASSPQGGNIQYF,TGTGCCAGCAGCCCCCAGGGTGGAAACATTCAGTACTTC
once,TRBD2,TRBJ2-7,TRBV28,CASLLAESYEQYF,TGTGCCAGCTTACTAGCGGAGTCCTACGAGCAGTACTTC
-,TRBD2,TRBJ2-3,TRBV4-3,CASRQTQRDLTTDTQYF,TGCGCCAGCAGACAGACACAGCGGGATCTAACCACAGATACGCAGTATTTT
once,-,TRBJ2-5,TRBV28,CASSLRASGGRGMKETQYF,TGTGCCAGCAGTTTACGGGCATCAGGAGGACGAGGTATGAAAGAGACCCAGTACTTC
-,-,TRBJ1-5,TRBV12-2,CASRFPGGARRDQPQHF,TGTGCAAGTCGCTTCCCTGGCGGGGCTAGGAGGGATCAGCCCCAGCATTTT
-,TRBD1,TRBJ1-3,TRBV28,CASSSQGVGSGNTIYF,TGTGCCAGCAGCTCCCAGGGGGTAGGGTCTGGAAACACCATATATTTT
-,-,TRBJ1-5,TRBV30,CAWSVGGNQPQHF,TGTGCCTGGAGTGTAGGAGGCAATCAGCCCCAGCATTTT
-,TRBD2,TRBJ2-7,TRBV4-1,CASSPTGGAYEQYF,TGCGCCAGCAGCCCCACGGGGGGGGCGTACGAGCAGTACTTC
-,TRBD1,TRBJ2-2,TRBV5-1,CASSVDRVAGELFF,TGCGCCAGCAGCGTGGACAGGGTAGCCGGGGAGCTGTTTTTT
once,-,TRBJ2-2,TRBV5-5,CASSLAWGDTGELFF,TGTGCCAGCAGCTTGGCATGGGGGGACACCGGGGAGCTGTTTTTT
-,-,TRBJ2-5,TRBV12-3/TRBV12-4,CASSWSPEETQYF,TGTGCCAGCAGTTGGTCACCGGAAGAGACCCAGTACTTC
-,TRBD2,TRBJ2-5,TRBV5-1,CASSLGMTSGSGETQYF,TGCGCCAGCAGCTTGGGGATGACTAGCGGGAGCGGGGAGACCCAGTACTTC